The entry below gives a single T cell receptor beta chain sequence along with its context. Its target is not known. Using RNA transcripts as the source, TCR beta CDR3 regions were amplified. A first-round RT-PCR of the TCR CDR3 used the HTBI primer set. TCRdb ran MiXCR on the multiplex PCR reads and lists one entry per CDR3 protein. This sample has about 560,000 distinct CDR3 sequences, with just over 45% found just once. The sample comes from a study of T cells in Graves' hyperthyroidism and ophthalmopathy. Over 18 months, lack of ophthalmopathy progression marked Graves' hyperthyroidism as stable. Among the patients, aged 18 to 65, hyperthyroidism was newly diagnosed and had lasted under 2 months. Any patient presenting with uncontrolled infection, other autoimmune disease, pregnancy or lactation was left out. The junction had 9 bases not matched to a gene; V was cut back by 5 bases and J by 7 bases. Germline lookup yields CDR1 SEHNR and CDR2 FQNEAQ (reference sequence). This CDR3 is 15 amino acids long.

Study-wide results and limits: Most thyroid-expanded clonotypes above 0.001 were also found in blood.

Sequencing used peripheral blood or thyroid tissue (not recorded which). The receptor's source is a woman in her late teens or twenties with Graves' hyperthyroidism. The chain is built from TRBV7-9 and TRBJ1-5, with TRBD1 identical over 9 bases. The CDR3 region is CASSRGQGLRQPQHF. The CDR3, as DNA: TGTGCCAGCAGCCGGGGACAGGGACTTAGGCAGCCCCAGCATTTT.